The present T cell receptor beta chain was sequenced within a study of cytomegalovirus exposure and HLA in healthy donors. General observations from the study: Within an earlier analysis, most TCR beta V segments proved productive either about 90% or about 30% of the time.

In the PCR, 60 Vbeta and 13 Jbeta primers were used. Using immunoSEQ multiplex PCR, the repertoire was profiled, and TCRdb retains in-frame clones only, with some absent. Of 150,000 to 250,000 clones in the sample, 65% to 90% are singletons; the top ten hold 2% to 2.5%. The count of this clone is one. Its antigen is unknown. This CDR3 has 14 amino acids. Per the germline V gene, CDR1 is SGHTS and CDR2 is YDEGEE. Trimming took 2 bases from V and 7 from J; bases not matched to a gene: 5. The genes are TRBV5-8 and TRBJ2-7, with TRBD2 identical over 11 bases. Sequenced sample: PBMCs. This clonotype was obtained from a woman aged 45-59 years in good health and CMV-seronegative. CDR3 sequence reads: CASSFLAGGLEQYF. DNA of the CDR3: TGTGCCAGCAGCTTTCTAGCGGGAGGTCTGGAGCAGTACTTC.